This T cell receptor beta chain was found in a study of blood T cell repertoires in COVID-19. The overall study: PBMCs, B-cell-depleted T cells, or T cells were the source of the cDNA or gDNA that made up the material.

This study enrolled people aged about 18 to 100 from roughly 24 US geographic areas. Clinical history as reported by participants underpinned cohort assignment. Germline-derived CDR1 and CDR2 are KGHSH and LQKENI. This CDR3 is built from 18 residues. Germline trimming cut 1 base from V and 5 bases from J; bases unmatched to any gene: 14. Study processing details: Estimates of nucleated cell counts were drawn from the amplification of reference gene primers. Libraries were prepared by immunoSEQ multiplex PCR; TCRdb keeps only in-frame clonotypes and omits some of them. D and trimming were read from the DNA, whereas the V and J calls and clone size are those reported in that table. The sample carries roughly 400,000 clones, nearly 90% recorded once.

Material for sequencing was PBMCs or T cells enriched from blood (not recorded which). The sequence was collected from a woman between 18 and 29 years old who had been exposed to COVID-19. V usage is TRBV18 and J usage is TRBJ2-3; 8 bases align to TRBD2. The CDR3 region has the DNA TGTGCCAGCTCACCACTAGGTCTCGGGACTAGTACTAAAGATACGCAGTATTTT. It encodes CASSPLGLGTSTKDTQYF.